Presented here are 9 T cell receptor beta chains from one specimen sequenced in a study of untreated major depressive disorder. Assay: immunoSEQ multiplex PCR; the TCRdb copy retains only in-frame clones and omits some. Of just over 20,000 clones in the sample, 90% to 95% were seen once. Specimen: CD4+ T cells from PBMCs. These receptors originate from a man younger than 45 in good health.

This clone appeared once. The chain combines TRBV7-9 with TRBJ2-4; TRBD2 might be the D (6 bases). The germline CDR1 and CDR2 sequences are SEHNR and FQNEAQ (reference sequence). The V gene lost 1 base and the J gene lost 0 bases, with 10 bases spanning the gap. The CDR3 consists of 16 residues. The CDR3 loop reads CASSLGAGLAKNIQYF. Here the CDR3 DNA reads TGTGCCAGCAGCTTAGGGGCGGGGCTAGCCAAAAACATTCAGTACTTC.

The V gene is TRBV7-2, the J gene TRBJ2-3, with D possibly TRBD2 on 5 matching bases. The CDR3 consists of 14 residues. Deletions cut 3 bases from V and 6 bases from J, with 13 bases between. Germline CDR1 is SGHTA and CDR2 is FQGNSA. CDR3 protein: CASSFQRSGDTQYF. For the CDR3, the DNA is TGTGCCAGCAGCTTCCAGCGGAGTGGGGATACGCAGTATTTT.

The V gene is TRBV25-1, the J gene TRBJ2-5; 9 nucleotides agree with TRBD2. The germline V gene has CDR1 MGHDK and CDR2 SYGVNS. The CDR3 contains 17 residues. The trim removed 6 bases at V and 4 bases at J, leaving 15 bases unmatched. CDR3 loop: CASREGAGGPGGETQYF. The CDR3, as DNA: TGTGCCAGCAGGGAGGGTGCGGGAGGGCCGGGAGGAGAGACCCAGTACTTC.

The chain joins TRBV5-1 to TRBJ2-7; 9 nucleotides line up with TRBD2. The CDR3 is made up of 15 amino acids. CDR1 SGHRS and CDR2 YFSETQ come from the germline V gene. V was clipped by 2 bases and J by 6 bases; unmatched bases: 9. CDR3 coding DNA: TGCGCCAGCAGCTTAGATGGCGGGAGGGTAAGCGAGCAGTACTTC. Its protein product is CASSLDGGRVSEQYF.

The chain joins TRBV5-1 to TRBJ1-2; 7 bases match TRBD1. This CDR3 spans 17 amino acids. Germline CDR1 and CDR2: SGHRS and YFSETQ. V dropped 4 bases and J dropped 8; count of bases not matched to a gene: 20. CDR3 region: CASSRTGQALIGRGYTF. DNA for the CDR3: TGCGCCAGCAGCCGGACAGGACAGGCCCTGATAGGTCGGGGCTACACCTTC.

This chain joins TRBV2 and TRBJ2-7; D is unresolved. Trimming stripped 5 bases from V and 3 bases from J, with 17 bases between. The CDR3 is made up of 15 amino acids. Germline CDR1 is SNHLY and CDR2 is FYNNEI. CDR3: CASSPTSNANYEQYF. CDR3 DNA sequence: TGTGCCAGCAGTCCAACTTCGAACGCGAACTACGAGCAGTACTTC.

J is TRBJ1-2 and V is TRBV6-1; possible D gene TRBD1, 5 bases. V gave up 6 bases and J gave up 12 bases, with 17 bases separating them. CDR3 size: 12 residues. CDR1 MNHNS and CDR2 SASEGT come from the germline V gene. CDR3 region: CASRDGTWGNTF. CDR3 DNA sequence: TGTGCCAGCAGGGACGGTACTTGGGGGAACACCTTC.

The V call is TRBV11-3, the J call TRBJ1-3; perhaps TRBD1 as D (6 bases). V lost 5 bases, J lost 8 bases, and 16 bases lay in between. From germline, CDR1 is SGHNT and CDR2 YENEEA. The CDR3 sequence is 14 residues long. CDR3 sequence: CASSPGQGTDTIYF. The DNA of the CDR3 is TGTGCCAGCAGCCCCGGGCAGGGGACGGACACCATATATTTT.

The chain joins TRBV5-5 to TRBJ2-7, with 10 bases lining up with TRBD2. This CDR3 is built from 16 residues. The V gene end was trimmed by 5 bases and the J gene end by 4 bases; junction bases not matched to a gene: 12. The germline CDR1 and CDR2 sequences are SGHKS and YYEKEE (reference sequence). The CDR3 DNA sequence: TGTGCCAGCAGTGCCGCGAAGACTAGCGGGTCTTACGAGCAGTACTTC. The encoded protein is CASSAAKTSGSYEQYF.